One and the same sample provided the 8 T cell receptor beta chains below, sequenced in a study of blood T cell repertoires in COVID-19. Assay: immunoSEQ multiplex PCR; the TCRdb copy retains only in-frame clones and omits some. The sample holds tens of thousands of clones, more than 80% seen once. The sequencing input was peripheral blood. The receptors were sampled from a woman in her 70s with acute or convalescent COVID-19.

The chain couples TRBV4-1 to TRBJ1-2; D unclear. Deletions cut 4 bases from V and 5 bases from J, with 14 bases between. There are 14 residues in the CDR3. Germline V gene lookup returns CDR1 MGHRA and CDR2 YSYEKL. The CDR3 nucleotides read TGCGCCAGCAGCCCAGAGACACCGGCGTATGGCTACACCTTC. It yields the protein CASSPETPAYGYTF.

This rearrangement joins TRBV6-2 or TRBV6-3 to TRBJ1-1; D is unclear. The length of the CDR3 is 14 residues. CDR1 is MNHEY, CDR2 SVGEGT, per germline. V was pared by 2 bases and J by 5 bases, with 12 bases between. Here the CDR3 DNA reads TGTGCCAGCAGTTACCCGGCGGGGAGGACTGAAGCTTTCTTT. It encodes CASSYPAGRTEAFF.

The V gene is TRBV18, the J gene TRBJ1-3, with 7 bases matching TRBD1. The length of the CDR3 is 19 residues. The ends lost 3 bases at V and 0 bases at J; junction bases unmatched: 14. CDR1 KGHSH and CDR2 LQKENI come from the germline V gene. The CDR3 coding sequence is TGTGCCAGCTCACCCCAGGGGGGACAGAGAAGACTCTCTGGAAACACCATATATTTT. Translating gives CASSPQGGQRRLSGNTIYF.

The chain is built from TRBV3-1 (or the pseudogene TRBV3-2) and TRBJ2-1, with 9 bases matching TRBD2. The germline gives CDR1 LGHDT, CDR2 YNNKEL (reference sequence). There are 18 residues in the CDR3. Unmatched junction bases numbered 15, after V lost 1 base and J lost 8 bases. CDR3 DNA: TGTGCCAGCAGCCAAGTTTATCCGGGGGTAGCGGGGGTCCATGAGCAGTTCTTC. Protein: CASSQVYPGVAGVHEQFF.

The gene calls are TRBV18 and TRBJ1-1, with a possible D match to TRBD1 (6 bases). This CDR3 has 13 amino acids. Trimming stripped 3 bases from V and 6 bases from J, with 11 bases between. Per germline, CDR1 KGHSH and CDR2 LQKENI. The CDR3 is CASSPTGRAEAFF. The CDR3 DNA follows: TGTGCCAGCTCACCTACAGGGAGGGCTGAAGCTTTCTTT.

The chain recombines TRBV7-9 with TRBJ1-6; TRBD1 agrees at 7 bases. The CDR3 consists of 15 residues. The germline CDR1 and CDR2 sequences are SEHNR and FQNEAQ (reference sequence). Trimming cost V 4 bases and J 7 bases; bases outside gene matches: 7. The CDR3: CASSSRDSLNSPLHF. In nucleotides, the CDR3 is TGTGCCAGCAGCTCCCGGGACAGCCTCAATTCACCCCTCCACTTT. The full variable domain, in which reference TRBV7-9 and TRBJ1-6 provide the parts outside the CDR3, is DTGVSQNPRHKITKRGQNVTFRCDPISEHNRLYWYRQTLGQGPEFLTYFQNEAQLEKSRLLSDRFSAERPKGSFSTLEIQRTEQGDSAMYLCASSSRDSLNSPLHFGNGTRLTVT.

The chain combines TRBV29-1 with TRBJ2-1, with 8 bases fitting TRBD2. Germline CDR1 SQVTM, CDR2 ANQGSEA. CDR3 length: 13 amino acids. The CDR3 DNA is TGCACCTACCGGGGGCGGGGGGCAAATGAGCAGTTCTTC. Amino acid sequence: CTYRGRGANEQFF.

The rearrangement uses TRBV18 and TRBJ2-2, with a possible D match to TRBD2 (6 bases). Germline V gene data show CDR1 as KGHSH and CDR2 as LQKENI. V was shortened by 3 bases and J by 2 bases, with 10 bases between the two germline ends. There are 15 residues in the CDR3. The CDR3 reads CASSPPGSNTGELFF. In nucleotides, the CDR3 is TGTGCCAGCTCACCTCCCGGGAGCAACACCGGGGAGCTGTTTTTT.